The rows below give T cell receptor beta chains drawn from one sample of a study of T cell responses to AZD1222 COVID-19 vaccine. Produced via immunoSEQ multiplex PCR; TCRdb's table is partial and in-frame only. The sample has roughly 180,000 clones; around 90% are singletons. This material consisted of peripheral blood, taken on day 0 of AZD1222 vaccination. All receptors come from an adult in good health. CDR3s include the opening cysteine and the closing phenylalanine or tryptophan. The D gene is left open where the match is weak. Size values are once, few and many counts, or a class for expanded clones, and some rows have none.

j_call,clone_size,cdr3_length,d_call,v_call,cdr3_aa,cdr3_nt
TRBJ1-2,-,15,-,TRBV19,CASSIKGSRDYGYTF,TGTGCCAGTAGTATTAAGGGGAGTCGGGACTATGGCTACACCTTC
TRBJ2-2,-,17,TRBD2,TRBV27,CASRSGAGGPRTGELFF,TGTGCCAGCCGTTCCGGGGCGGGGGGGCCGCGGACCGGGGAGCTGTTTTTT
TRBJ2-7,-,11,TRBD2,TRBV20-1,CSGGRVDEQYF,TGCAGTGGGGGGAGGGTCGACGAGCAGTACTTC
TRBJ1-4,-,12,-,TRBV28,CASSLGHEKLFF,TGTGCCAGCAGTTTAGGACACGAAAAACTGTTTTTT
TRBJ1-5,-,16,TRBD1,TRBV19,CASSIARGQGGQPQHF,TGTGCCAGTAGTATAGCCAGGGGGCAAGGAGGCCAGCCCCAGCATTTT
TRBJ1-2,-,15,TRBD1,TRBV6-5,CASSPSTGVLNGYTF,TGTGCCAGCAGCCCCTCGACAGGGGTTTTAAATGGCTACACCTTC
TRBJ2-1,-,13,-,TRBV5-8,CASSYAQGIRQFF,TGTGCCAGCAGCTACGCGCAGGGCATTCGGCAGTTCTTC
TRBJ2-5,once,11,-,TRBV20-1,CSAQQGETQYF,TGCAGTGCCCAACAGGGTGAGACCCAGTACTTC
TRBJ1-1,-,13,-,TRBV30,CAWSPNKRTEAFF,TGTGCCTGGAGTCCTAATAAGAGGACTGAAGCTTTCTTT
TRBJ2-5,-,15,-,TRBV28,CASSLVGPVGETQYF,TGTGCCAGCAGTTTAGTAGGGCCGGTGGGTGAGACCCAGTACTTC
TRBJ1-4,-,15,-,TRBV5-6,CASSLGEPTNEKLFF,TGTGCCAGCAGCTTGGGAGAGCCCACTAATGAAAAACTGTTTTTT
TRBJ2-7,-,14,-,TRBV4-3,CASSQDTSRDEQYF,TGCGCCAGCAGCCAAGATACCAGCCGAGACGAGCAGTACTTC
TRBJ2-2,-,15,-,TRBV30,CAWSELAPNTGELFF,TGTGCCTGGAGTGAGCTGGCGCCGAACACCGGGGAGCTGTTTTTT
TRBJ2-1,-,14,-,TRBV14,CASSQWTGYNEQFF,TGTGCCAGCAGCCAATGGACGGGTTACAATGAGCAGTTCTTC
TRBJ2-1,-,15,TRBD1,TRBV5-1,CASSLPRDSYNEQFF,TGCGCCAGCAGCTTGCCGAGGGACAGCTACAATGAGCAGTTCTTC
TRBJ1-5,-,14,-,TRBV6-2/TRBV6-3,CASSRPFNNQPQHF,TGTGCCAGCAGTCGACCCTTTAACAATCAGCCCCAGCATTTT
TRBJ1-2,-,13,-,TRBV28,CASSPGGLYGYTF,TGTGCCAGCAGTCCGGGGGGCCTCTATGGCTACACCTTC
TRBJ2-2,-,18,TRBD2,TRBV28,CASSATKREVNRTGELFF,TGTGCCAGCAGCGCGACTAAGCGGGAGGTCAATCGAACCGGGGAGCTGTTTTTT
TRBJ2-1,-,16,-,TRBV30,CAWSGRQRTPYNEQFF,TGTGCCTGGAGTGGTCGGCAGCGGACACCTTACAATGAGCAGTTCTTC
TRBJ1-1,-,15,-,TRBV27,CASSPPRDINTEAFF,TGTGCCAGCAGCCCACCCAGGGACATAAACACTGAAGCTTTCTTT
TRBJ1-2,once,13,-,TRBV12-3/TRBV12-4,CASSLDLQYGYTF,TGTGCCAGCAGTTTAGACTTACAGTATGGCTACACCTTC
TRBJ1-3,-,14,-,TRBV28,CASSSQGSGNTIYF,TGTGCCAGCAGTTCACAGGGCTCTGGAAACACCATATATTTT
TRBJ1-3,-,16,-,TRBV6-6,CASSYSVGSSGNTIYF,TGTGCCAGCAGTTACTCAGTGGGGAGCTCTGGAAACACCATATATTTT
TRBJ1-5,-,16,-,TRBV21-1,CASSHPQGVGNQPQHF,TGTGCCAGCAGCCACCCCCAGGGTGTAGGCAATCAGCCCCAGCATTTT
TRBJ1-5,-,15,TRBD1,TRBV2,CASSRDRGDNQPQHF,TGTGCCAGCAGTCGAGACAGGGGAGACAATCAGCCCCAGCATTTT
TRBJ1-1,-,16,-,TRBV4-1,CASHRQLGADNTEAFF,TGCGCCAGCCACCGACAGCTGGGGGCGGACAACACTGAAGCTTTCTTT
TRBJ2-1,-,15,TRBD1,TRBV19,CASSKDRASLNEQFF,TGTGCCAGTAGTAAAGACAGGGCGAGCCTCAATGAGCAGTTCTTC
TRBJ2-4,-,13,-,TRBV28,CASSFRGGNIQYF,TGTGCCAGCAGTTTTCGAGGGGGGAATATTCAGTACTTC
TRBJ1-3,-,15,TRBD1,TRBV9,CASSGSTGSGNTIYF,TGTGCCAGCAGCGGGTCGACAGGGTCTGGAAACACCATATATTTT
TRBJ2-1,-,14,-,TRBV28,CASKAFNEYNEQFF,TGTGCCAGCAAAGCGTTTAATGAGTACAATGAGCAGTTCTTC
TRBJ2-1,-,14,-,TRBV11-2,CASSLSPPYNEQFF,TGTGCCAGCAGCTTATCGCCGCCTTACAATGAGCAGTTCTTC
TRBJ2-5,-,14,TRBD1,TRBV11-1,CASSLAGQEQTQYF,TGTGCCAGCAGCTTAGCCGGACAGGAACAGACCCAGTACTTC
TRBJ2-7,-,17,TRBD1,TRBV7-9,CASSLDGPDRGIYEQYF,TGTGCCAGCAGCTTAGATGGCCCCGACAGGGGAATTTACGAGCAGTACTTC
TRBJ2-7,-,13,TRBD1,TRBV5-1,CASSATGGYEQYF,TGCGCCAGCAGCGCGACAGGGGGCTACGAGCAGTACTTC
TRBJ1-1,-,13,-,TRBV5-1,CASSFREDTEAFF,TGCGCCAGCAGCTTCCGCGAGGACACTGAAGCTTTCTTT
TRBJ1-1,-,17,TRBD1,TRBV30,CAWSNTGGGQTRTEAFF,TGTGCCTGGTCGAATACAGGGGGCGGCCAAACGAGGACTGAAGCTTTCTTT
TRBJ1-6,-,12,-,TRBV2,CASSAYNSPLHF,TGTGCCAGCAGTGCCTATAATTCACCCCTCCACTTT
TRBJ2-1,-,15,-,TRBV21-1,CASSKLWSSYNEQFF,TGTGCCAGCAGCAAGCTATGGAGCTCCTACAATGAGCAGTTCTTC
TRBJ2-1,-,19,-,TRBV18,CASSRRGVAQTGSYNEQFF,TGTGCCAGCTCCCGAAGAGGAGTGGCACAAACTGGGTCCTACAATGAGCAGTTCTTC
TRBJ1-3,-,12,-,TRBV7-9,CASTHRSDTIYF,TGTGCCAGCACCCACAGGTCGGACACCATATATTTT
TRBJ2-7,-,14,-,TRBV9,CASSPAGSLYEQYF,TGTGCCAGCAGCCCGGCGGGCAGTCTATACGAGCAGTACTTC
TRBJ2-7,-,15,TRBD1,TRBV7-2,CASSQPGQRVGEQYF,TGTGCCAGCAGCCAGCCGGGACAGAGGGTAGGCGAGCAGTACTTC
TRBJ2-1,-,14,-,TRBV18,CASSRVEAGNEQFF,TGTGCCAGCTCACGAGTTGAGGCGGGTAATGAGCAGTTCTTC
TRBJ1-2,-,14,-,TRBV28,CASSFGQGTGGYTF,TGTGCCAGCAGTTTCGGCCAGGGGACGGGAGGCTACACCTTC
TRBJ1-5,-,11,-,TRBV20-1,CSAPVGQPQHF,TGCAGTGCACCGGTCGGTCAGCCCCAGCATTTT
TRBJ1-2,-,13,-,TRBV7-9,CASSLAGGNGYTF,TGTGCCAGCAGCTTAGCGGGGGGAAACGGCTACACCTTC